The entry below gives a single T cell receptor beta chain sequence along with its context. Its antigen is still unknown. This same CDR3 is encoded by further DNA sequences in the sample. The record originates from a study of cytomegalovirus exposure and HLA in healthy donors. Overall study context: Findings of an earlier analysis included some 120 million unique TCR beta sequences from roughly 200 million T cells. Study observations and caveats: Later on, a genetic analysis was performed. It linked a missense variant in DCLRE1C with V- and J-gene trimming of TCR beta. Per a prior analysis, the majority of TCR beta V segments were productive roughly 90% or roughly 30% of the time.

Primers: 60 Vbeta forward and 13 Jbeta reverse. Original analysis: Among the unique TCR beta chains that a later analysis counted, about 81 million in all, roughly 11 million were shared. The data were produced by immunoSEQ multiplex PCR, yet TCRdb's version contains in-frame clones alone and is incomplete. V, J and clone size reflect that table, while D and trimming were determined from the DNA. The sample contains some 91,000 clones, roughly 80% of which appear only once. The sample comprised PBMCs. This TCR was recovered from a man between 35 and 55 years old in good health and CMV-seropositive.

CDR3 coding DNA: TGCGCCAGCAGCCCGGACAGGGCGAACACCGGGGAGCTGTTTTTT. It codes for CASSPDRANTGELFF. The gene calls are TRBV5-1 and TRBJ2-2; 8 positions match TRBD1. CDR3 length equals 15 residues. Germline V gene sequence: CDR1 SGHRS, CDR2 YFSETQ. The V segment lost 4 bases and the J segment 0 bases; nucleotides outside the gene matches: 2.